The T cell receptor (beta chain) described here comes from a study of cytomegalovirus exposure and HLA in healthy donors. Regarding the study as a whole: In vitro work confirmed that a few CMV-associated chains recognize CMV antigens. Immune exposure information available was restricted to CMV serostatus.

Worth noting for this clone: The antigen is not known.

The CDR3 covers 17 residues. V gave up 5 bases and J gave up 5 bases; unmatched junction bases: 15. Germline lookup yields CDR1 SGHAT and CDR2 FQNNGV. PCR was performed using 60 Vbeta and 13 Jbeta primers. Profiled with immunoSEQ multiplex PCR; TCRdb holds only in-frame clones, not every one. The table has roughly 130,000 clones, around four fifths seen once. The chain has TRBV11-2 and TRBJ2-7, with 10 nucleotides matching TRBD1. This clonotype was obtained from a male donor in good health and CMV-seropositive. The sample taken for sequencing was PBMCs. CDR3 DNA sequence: TGTGCCAGCAGCGCACCCCGGCGGGGACAGGGGACCCACGAGCAGTACTTC. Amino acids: CASSAPRRGQGTHEQYF.